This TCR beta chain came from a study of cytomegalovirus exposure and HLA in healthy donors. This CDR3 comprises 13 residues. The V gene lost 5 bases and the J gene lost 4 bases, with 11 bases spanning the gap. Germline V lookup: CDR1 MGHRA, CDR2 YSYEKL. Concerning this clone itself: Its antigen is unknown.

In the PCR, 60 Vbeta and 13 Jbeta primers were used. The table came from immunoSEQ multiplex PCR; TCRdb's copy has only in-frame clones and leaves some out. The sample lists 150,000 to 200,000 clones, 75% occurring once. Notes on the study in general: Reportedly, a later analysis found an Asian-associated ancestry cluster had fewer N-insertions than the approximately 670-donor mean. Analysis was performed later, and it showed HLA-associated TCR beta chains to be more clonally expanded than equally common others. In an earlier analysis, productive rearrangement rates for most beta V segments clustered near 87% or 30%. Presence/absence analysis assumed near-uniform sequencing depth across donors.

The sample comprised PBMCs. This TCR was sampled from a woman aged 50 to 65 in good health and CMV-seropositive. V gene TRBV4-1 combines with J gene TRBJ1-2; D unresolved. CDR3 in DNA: TGCGCCAGCAGCTCTGTGTGGGCCTATGGCTACACCTTC. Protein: CASSSVWAYGYTF.